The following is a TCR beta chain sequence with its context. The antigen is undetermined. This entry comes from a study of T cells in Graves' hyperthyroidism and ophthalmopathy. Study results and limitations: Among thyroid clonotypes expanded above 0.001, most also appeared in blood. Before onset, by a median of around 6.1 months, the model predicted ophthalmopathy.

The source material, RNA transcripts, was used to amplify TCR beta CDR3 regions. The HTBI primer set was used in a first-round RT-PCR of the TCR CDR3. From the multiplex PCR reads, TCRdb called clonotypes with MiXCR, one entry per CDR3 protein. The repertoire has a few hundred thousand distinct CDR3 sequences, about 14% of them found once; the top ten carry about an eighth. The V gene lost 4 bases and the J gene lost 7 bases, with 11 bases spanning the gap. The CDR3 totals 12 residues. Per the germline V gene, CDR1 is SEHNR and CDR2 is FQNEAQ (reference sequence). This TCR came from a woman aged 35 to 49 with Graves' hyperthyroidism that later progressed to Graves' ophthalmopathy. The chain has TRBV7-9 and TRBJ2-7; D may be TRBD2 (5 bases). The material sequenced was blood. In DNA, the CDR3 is TGTGCCAGCAGCTCGGACTTGGGGGAGCAGTACTTC. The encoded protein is CASSSDLGEQYF.